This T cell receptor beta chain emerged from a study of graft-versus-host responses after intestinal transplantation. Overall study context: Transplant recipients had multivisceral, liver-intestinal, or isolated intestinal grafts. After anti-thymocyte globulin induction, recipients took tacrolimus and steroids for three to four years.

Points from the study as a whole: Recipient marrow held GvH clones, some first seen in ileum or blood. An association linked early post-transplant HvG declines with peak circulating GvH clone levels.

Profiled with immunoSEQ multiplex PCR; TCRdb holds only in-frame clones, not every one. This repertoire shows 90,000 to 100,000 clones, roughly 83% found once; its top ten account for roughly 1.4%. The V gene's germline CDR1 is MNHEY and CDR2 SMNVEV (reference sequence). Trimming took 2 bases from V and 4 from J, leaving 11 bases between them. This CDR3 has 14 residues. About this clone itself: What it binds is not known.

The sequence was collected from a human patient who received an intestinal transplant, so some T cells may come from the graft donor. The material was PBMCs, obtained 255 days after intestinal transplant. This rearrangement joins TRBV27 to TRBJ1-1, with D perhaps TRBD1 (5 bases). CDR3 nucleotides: TGTGCCAGCAGTTTAAACGGGGGGACCACTGAAGCTTTCTTT. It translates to CASSLNGGTTEAFF.